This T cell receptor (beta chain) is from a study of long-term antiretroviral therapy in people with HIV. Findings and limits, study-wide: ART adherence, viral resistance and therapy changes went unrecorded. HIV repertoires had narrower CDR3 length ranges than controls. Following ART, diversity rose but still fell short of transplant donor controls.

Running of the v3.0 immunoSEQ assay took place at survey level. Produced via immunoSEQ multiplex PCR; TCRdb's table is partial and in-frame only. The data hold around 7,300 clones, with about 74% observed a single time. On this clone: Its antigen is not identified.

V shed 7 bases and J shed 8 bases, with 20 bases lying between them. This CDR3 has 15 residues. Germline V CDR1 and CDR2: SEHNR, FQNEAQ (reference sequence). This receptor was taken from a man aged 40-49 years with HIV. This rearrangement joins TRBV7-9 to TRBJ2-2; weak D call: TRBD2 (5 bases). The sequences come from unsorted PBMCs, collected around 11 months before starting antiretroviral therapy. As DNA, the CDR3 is TGTGCCAGCACCCAAGTGGACTGGGGATTGGGGGAGCTGTTTTTT. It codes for CASTQVDWGLGELFF.